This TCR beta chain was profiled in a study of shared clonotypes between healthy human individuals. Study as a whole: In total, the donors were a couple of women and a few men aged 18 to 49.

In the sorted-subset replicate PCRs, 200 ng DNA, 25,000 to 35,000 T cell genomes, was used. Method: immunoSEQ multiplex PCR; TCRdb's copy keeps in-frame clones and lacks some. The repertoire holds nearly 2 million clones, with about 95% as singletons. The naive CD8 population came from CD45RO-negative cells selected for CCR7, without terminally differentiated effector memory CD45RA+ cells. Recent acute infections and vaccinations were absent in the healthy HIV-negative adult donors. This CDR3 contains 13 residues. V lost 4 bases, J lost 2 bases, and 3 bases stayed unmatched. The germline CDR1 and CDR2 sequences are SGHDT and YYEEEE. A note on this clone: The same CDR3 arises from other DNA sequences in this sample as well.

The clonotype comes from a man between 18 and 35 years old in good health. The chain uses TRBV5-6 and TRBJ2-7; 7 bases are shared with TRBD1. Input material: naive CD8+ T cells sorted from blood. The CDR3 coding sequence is TGTGCCAGCAGCCCTGGGACAGCCTACGAGCAGTACTTC. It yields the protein CASSPGTAYEQYF.